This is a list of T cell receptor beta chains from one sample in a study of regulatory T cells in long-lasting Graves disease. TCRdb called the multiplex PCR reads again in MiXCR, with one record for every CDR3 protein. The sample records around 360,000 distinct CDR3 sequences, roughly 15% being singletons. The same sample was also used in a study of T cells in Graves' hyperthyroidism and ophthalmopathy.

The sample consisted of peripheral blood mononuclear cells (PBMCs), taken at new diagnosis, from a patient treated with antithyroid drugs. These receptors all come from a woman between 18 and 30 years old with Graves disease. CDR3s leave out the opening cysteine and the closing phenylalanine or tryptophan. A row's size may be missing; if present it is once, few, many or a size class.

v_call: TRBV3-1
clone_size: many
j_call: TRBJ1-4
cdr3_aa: ASSLLTGEGEKLF

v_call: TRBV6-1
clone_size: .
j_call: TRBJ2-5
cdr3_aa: ASSPQGLAGGPLETQY

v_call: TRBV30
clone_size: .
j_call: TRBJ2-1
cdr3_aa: AWRESGGLYNEQF

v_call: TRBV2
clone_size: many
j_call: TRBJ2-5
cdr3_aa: ASSDPVGGKETQY

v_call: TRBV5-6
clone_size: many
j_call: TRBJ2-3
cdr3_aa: ASSLSQQTDTQY

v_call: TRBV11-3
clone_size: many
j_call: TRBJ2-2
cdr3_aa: ASSSPPGELF

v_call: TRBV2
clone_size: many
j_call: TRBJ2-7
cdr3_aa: ASDRDGVYEQY

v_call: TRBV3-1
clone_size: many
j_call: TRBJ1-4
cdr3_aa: ASSVTRREKLF

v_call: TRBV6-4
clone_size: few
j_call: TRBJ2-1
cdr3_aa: ASSDSSRSNEQF

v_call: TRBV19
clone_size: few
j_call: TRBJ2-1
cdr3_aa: ASSWGGSGFDNEQF

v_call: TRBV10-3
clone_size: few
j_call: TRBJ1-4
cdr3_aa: AISELQGDEKLF

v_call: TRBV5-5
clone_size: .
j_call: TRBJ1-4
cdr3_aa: ASSLSPEGGKLF

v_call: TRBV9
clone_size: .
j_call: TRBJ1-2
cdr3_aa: ASGGSYGYT

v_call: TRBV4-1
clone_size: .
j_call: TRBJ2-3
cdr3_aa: ASSPTGGVGTDTQY

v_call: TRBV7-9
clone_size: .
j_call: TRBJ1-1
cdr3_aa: ASSMDVPNTEAF

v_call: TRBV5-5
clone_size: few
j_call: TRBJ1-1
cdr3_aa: ASSLIPGWTEAF

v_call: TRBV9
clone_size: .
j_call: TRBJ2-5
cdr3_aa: ASSVAGARGSETQY

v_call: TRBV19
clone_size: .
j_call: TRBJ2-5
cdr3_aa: ASSISLAGVETQY

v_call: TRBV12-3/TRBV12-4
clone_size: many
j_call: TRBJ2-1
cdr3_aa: ASSMQGNNEQF

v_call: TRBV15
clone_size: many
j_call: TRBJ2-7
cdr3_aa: ATSRNPVAYEQY

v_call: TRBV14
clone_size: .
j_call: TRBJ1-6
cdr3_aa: ASSLLKGGNSPLH

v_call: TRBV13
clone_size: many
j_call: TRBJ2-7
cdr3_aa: ASSLFSEQY

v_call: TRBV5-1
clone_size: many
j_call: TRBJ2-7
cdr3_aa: ASSAGGTSYEQY

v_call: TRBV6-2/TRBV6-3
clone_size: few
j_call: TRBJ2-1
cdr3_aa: ASSYSRTEDEQF

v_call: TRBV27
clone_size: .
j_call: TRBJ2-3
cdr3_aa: ASRQGTDTQY

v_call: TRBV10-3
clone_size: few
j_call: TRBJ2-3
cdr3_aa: AISDPGMGHTDTQY

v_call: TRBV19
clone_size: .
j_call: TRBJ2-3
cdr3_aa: ASRSRGFTDTQY

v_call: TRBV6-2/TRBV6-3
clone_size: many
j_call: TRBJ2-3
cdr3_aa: ASSGQLPGQVTSGIWVNGDTQY

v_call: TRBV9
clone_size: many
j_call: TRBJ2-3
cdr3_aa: ASSVGAGFGGTDTQY

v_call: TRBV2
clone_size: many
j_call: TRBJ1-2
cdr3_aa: ASSDWGPQGSGYT

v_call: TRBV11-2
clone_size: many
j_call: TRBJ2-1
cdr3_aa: ASSARGTSGRASEQF

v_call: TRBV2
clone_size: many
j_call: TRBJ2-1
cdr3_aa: ASSGGALGEQF

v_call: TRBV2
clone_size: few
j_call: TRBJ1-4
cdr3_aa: AGREGPEKLF

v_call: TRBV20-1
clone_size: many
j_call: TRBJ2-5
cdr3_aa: SARKQRETQY

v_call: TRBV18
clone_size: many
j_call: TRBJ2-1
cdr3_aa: ASSSPRTPPRNEQF

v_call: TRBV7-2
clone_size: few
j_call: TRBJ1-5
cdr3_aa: ASSKLQGSNQPQH

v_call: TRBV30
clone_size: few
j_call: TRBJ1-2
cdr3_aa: AWSLRSNYGYT

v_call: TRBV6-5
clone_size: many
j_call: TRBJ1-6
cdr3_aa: ASSYSDNSPLH

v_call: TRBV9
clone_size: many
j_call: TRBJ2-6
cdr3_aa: ASSVTGSGANVLT

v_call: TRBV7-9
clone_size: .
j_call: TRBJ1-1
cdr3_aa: ASSPGEGEPEAF

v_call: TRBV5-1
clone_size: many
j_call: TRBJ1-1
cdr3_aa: ASSQNPNTEAF

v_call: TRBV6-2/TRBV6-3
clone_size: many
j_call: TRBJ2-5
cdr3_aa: ASRGQGQETQY